Shown below are 25 T cell receptor beta chains from a single sample sequenced in a study of T cell responses to AZD1222 COVID-19 vaccine. Repertoires were generated with immunoSEQ multiplex PCR, while TCRdb's copy carries only in-frame clones and drops some. The sample consists of about 82,000 clones, 90% to 95% of them appearing once. Here the sequenced sample was peripheral blood, taken on day 0 of AZD1222 vaccination. The origin of the receptors is an adult in good health.

The V gene is TRBV7-8, the J gene TRBJ2-2, with D tentatively TRBD1 (5 bases). The CDR3 contains 15 residues. V lost 3 bases to trimming and J lost 2 bases, with 10 bases between them. Germline V CDR1 and CDR2: SGHVS, FQNEAQ. For the CDR3, the DNA is TGTGCCAGCAGCTTCCCAGGGTTAAACACCGGGGAGCTGTTTTTT. Amino acids: CASSFPGLNTGELFF.

In its sample, this clone was seen once. J is TRBJ2-2 and V is TRBV18; D remains ambiguous. CDR1 and CDR2 from the germline V gene are KGHSH and LQKENI. Trimming pared 3 bases from V and 5 bases from J, leaving 4 bases between. The length of the CDR3 is 12 residues. The CDR3 DNA follows: TGTGCCAGCTCACCGGGGACCGGGGAGCTGTTTTTT. It is translated as CASSPGTGELFF.

The chain combines TRBV5-1 with TRBJ2-4; TRBD1 agrees at 8 bases. V was clipped by 4 bases and J by 1 base; unmatched bases: 7. The CDR3 has 16 residues. The germline CDR1 and CDR2 sequences are SGHRS and YFSETQ. DNA for the CDR3: TGCGCCAGCAGCCTCCGACAGGGGAGGGCCAAAAACATTCAGTACTTC. As protein: CASSLRQGRAKNIQYF.

V usage is TRBV4-1 and J usage is TRBJ2-2; TRBD1 matches 8 bases. This CDR3 region has 15 residues. After removal of 0 bases from V and 7 bases from J, the junction contained 4 bases not matched to a gene. CDR1 is MGHRA and CDR2 is YSYEKL in the germline V gene. CDR3 region: CASSQDRGRIGELFF. The CDR3 DNA reads TGCGCCAGCAGCCAAGACAGGGGGCGCATCGGGGAGCTGTTTTTT.

The genes are TRBV27 and TRBJ1-2; D might be TRBD1 (6 bases). Trimming removed 6 bases from V and 2 bases from J, with 10 bases in between. The germline CDR1 and CDR2 sequences are MNHEY and SMNVEV (reference sequence). This CDR3 spans 13 amino acids. As DNA, the CDR3 is TGTGCCAGCAGCTTCACAGGGAACTATGGCTACACCTTC. Encoded protein: CASSFTGNYGYTF.

This sequence joins TRBV6-5 and TRBJ1-4, with 7 bases aligning to TRBD1. Germline values: CDR1 MNHEY, CDR2 SVGAGI. After removal of 7 bases from V and 5 bases from J, the junction contained 7 bases not matched to a gene. The CDR3 spans 14 residues. The CDR3 loop is CASIPDRRNEKLFF. Written as DNA, the CDR3 is TGTGCCAGCATTCCGGACAGGAGGAATGAAAAACTGTTTTTT.

The rearrangement links TRBV7-2 to TRBJ2-1, with 7 bases matching TRBD2. CDR3 size: 17 residues. Unmatched junction bases numbered 14, after V lost 3 bases and J lost 6 bases. Germline V lookup: CDR1 SGHTA, CDR2 FQGNSA. The CDR3 DNA sequence: TGTGCCAGCAGCTTCGAACGGGGGGTCTCGGAAGGCAATGAGCAGTTCTTC. Its translation is CASSFERGVSEGNEQFF.

This chain connects TRBV28 to TRBJ1-1; no clear D. Germline CDR1 MDHEN, CDR2 SYDVKM. V was pared by 1 base and J by 4 bases, with 13 bases between. The CDR3 is 15 amino acids. CDR3 DNA: TGTGCCAGCAGTTTATTGGGCGGGGTTGGCACTGAAGCTTTCTTT. Amino acid sequence: CASSLLGGVGTEAFF.

This chain joins TRBV2 and TRBJ1-4; D uncertain. V lost 1 base, J lost 3 bases, and 9 bases lay in between. The V gene's germline CDR1 is SNHLY and CDR2 FYNNEI. The CDR3 is 15 amino acids. Here the CDR3 reads CASSEGGQPNEKLFF. The CDR3 region has the DNA TGTGCCAGCAGTGAAGGTGGTCAGCCTAATGAAAAACTGTTTTTT.

The chain joins TRBV10-2 to TRBJ2-5; TRBD1 might be the D (5 bases). Per the germline V gene, CDR1 is WSHSY and CDR2 is SAAADI. V dropped 3 bases and J dropped 2 bases, with 13 bases sitting between them. This CDR3 is built from 15 residues. DNA for the CDR3: TGCGCCAGCAGTGATATTAGGGGTTTACAAGAGACCCAGTACTTC. Translation gives CASSDIRGLQETQYF.

V and J are TRBV6-1 and TRBJ1-5, with 8 bases fitting TRBD1. The CDR3 sequence is 19 residues long. Germline CDR1 and CDR2: MNHNS and SASEGT. Trimming cost V 4 bases and J 5 bases; bases outside gene matches: 19. CDR3 in DNA: TGTGCCAGCAGTGGTAACACTGGACAGGGTTGGAGTTTTTATCAGCCCCAGCATTTT. This gives the protein CASSGNTGQGWSFYQPQHF.

The table lists this clone with a count of one. The chain has TRBV6-5 and TRBJ1-5, with D perhaps TRBD1 (5 bases). V dropped 11 bases and J dropped 4 bases, with 21 bases sitting between them. The germline V gene has CDR1 MNHEY and CDR2 SVGAGI. The CDR3 is made up of 15 amino acids. CDR3 DNA sequence: TGTGCCCTATCCCCAGGGCTGGATCCGAATCAGCCCCAGCATTTT. It yields the protein CALSPGLDPNQPQHF.

This clone was detected a few times. J is TRBJ1-3 and V is TRBV6-4, with D unresolved. CDR1 and CDR2 (germline): MRHNA, SNTAGT. The ends were cut back, 0 bases at V and 7 bases at J, with 25 bases in the middle. The CDR3 spans 19 residues. The CDR3 DNA reads TGTGCCAGCAGTGACTCCTACGCGAGGCCGAATCGGAGGCGGAACACCATATATTTT. Translated, it gives CASSDSYARPNRRRNTIYF.

The chain carries TRBV28 and TRBJ1-4; a possible D gene is TRBD1 (5 bases). Trimming removed 4 bases at V and 7 bases at J, with 10 bases between. Germline CDR1 and CDR2: MDHEN and SYDVKM. The CDR3 covers 13 residues. The CDR3 loop is CASSWSGVEKLFF. CDR3 coding DNA: TGTGCCAGCAGTTGGTCGGGGGTTGAAAAACTGTTTTTT.

The chain is built from TRBV19 and TRBJ1-1, with 7 bases matching TRBD1. There are 19 residues in the CDR3. CDR1 is LNHDA and CDR2 is SQIVND in the germline V gene (reference sequence). V gave up 0 bases and J gave up 0 bases; unmatched junction bases: 13. The CDR3 reads CASSIDLWGDSLLNTEAFF. The CDR3 DNA reads as TGTGCCAGTAGTATAGATCTATGGGGGGACAGCTTATTGAACACTGAAGCTTTCTTT.

V is TRBV19 and J is TRBJ1-1; D unclear. The V and J ends lost 3 bases and 4 bases respectively, with 21 bases between them. The germline gives CDR1 LNHDA, CDR2 SQIVND (reference sequence). The CDR3 is made up of 17 amino acids. CDR3 coding DNA: TGTGCCAGTAGTATGGGGTCAGGTGTTGGCGGGAGCACTGAAGCTTTCTTT. This sequence encodes CASSMGSGVGGSTEAFF. Combining the CDR3 with reference TRBV19 and TRBJ1-1 gives the whole variable domain DGGITQSPKYLFRKEGQNVTLSCEQNLNHDAMYWYRQDPGQGLRLIYYSQIVNDFQKGDIAEGYSVSREKKESFPLTVTSAQKNPTAFYLCASSMGSGVGGSTEAFFGQGTRLTVV.

J is TRBJ2-3 and V is TRBV13, with 7 bases fitting TRBD1. Germline lookup yields CDR1 PRHDT and CDR2 FYEKMQ (reference sequence). The CDR3 has 17 amino acids. After removal of 3 bases from V and 3 bases from J, the junction contained 12 bases not matched to a gene. CDR3 region: CASSFNRDSRPTDTQYF. In nucleotides, the CDR3 is TGTGCCAGCAGCTTTAACCGGGACAGTAGACCTACAGATACGCAGTATTTT.

The DNA of the CDR3 is TGCGCCAGCAGCTTGGCCGGGGACACCCAAGAGACCCAGTACTTC. Protein sequence: CASSLAGDTQETQYF. V is TRBV5-1 and J is TRBJ2-5, with a possible D match to TRBD1 (6 bases). The CDR3 extends over 15 amino acids. Trimming took off 0 bases at V and 1 base at J, with 10 bases between the two ends. The germline V gene encodes CDR1 SGHRS and CDR2 YFSETQ.

This clone was observed a single time. The chain carries TRBV11-1 and TRBJ2-5; D is uncertain. The CDR3 loop spans 11 amino acids. Germline-derived CDR1 and CDR2 are SGHAT and FQDESV (reference sequence). Trimming removed 4 bases from V and 0 bases from J, with 0 bases in between. In DNA, the CDR3 is TGTGCCAGCAGCTACCAAGAGACCCAGTACTTC. It yields the protein CASSYQETQYF. Filled out from reference TRBV11-1 and TRBJ2-5, the complete variable domain reads EAEVAQSPRYKITEKSQAVAFWCDPISGHATLYWYRQILGQGPELLVQFQDESVVDDSQLPKDRFSAERLKGVDSTLKIQPAELGDSAMYLCASSYQETQYFGPGTRLLVL.

The chain joins TRBV27 to TRBJ2-7; D is unresolved. CDR3 length: 13 residues. V gave up 5 bases and J gave up 2 bases, with 10 bases separating them. CDR1 and CDR2 (germline): MNHEY, SMNVEV (reference sequence). CDR3 DNA: TGTGCCAGCAGTCCTACCAGAACCTACGAGCAGTACTTC. Its protein product is CASSPTRTYEQYF.

This chain links TRBV6-5 with TRBJ1-1, with a weak D call TRBD1 (6 bases). Trimming took off 6 bases at V and 1 base at J, with 15 bases between the two ends. This CDR3 comprises 15 residues. Germline values: CDR1 MNHEY, CDR2 SVGAGI. The CDR3 DNA sequence: TGTGCCAGCAGAGCAGGGGCGTGGGGGAACACTGAAGCTTTCTTT. This encodes CASRAGAWGNTEAFF.

The gene calls are TRBV7-9 and TRBJ1-6; D is uncertain. There are 12 residues in the CDR3. V dropped 2 bases and J dropped 7 bases, with 3 bases sitting between them. The germline V gene has CDR1 SEHNR and CDR2 FQNEAQ (reference sequence). The CDR3 sequence: CASSLQNSPLHF. The CDR3 DNA is TGTGCCAGCAGCTTACAGAATTCACCCCTCCACTTT.

This chain joins TRBV18 and TRBJ1-5; D ambiguous. The germline V gene has CDR1 KGHSH and CDR2 LQKENI. This CDR3 is built from 15 residues. V was clipped by 1 base and J by 3 bases, with 10 bases between them. CDR3 in DNA: TGTGCCAGCTCACCACTATTCAGCCCCAATCAGCCCCAGCATTTT. This sequence encodes CASSPLFSPNQPQHF.

The rearrangement joins TRBV10-3 to TRBJ2-2; 7 nucleotides agree with TRBD2. The CDR3 has 12 amino acids. Per germline, CDR1 ENHRY and CDR2 SYGVKD. V gave up 7 bases and J gave up 4 bases; unmatched junction bases: 0. The CDR3 sequence: CAITGGTGELFF. In nucleotides, the CDR3 is TGTGCCATCACGGGGGGCACCGGGGAGCTGTTTTTT.

This chain joins TRBV15 and TRBJ2-1; no clear D. CDR3 length: 15 residues. V was clipped by 0 bases and J by 5 bases, with 11 bases between them. In germline, CDR1 is LNHNV, CDR2 YYDKDF (reference sequence). The CDR3 DNA follows: TGTGCCACCAGCAGAGATCGCCAGCTCCACAATGAGCAGTTCTTC. Amino acids: CATSRDRQLHNEQFF.